One and the same sample provided the 20 T cell receptor beta chains below, sequenced in a study of beta chain features in type 1 diabetes. Study-wide results and limits: Moderate but significant shortening of TCRB CDR3s was recorded in all four CD4+ subsets from Type 1 diabetes patients.

Investigators reverse transcribed all isolated RNA, so they sequenced expressed TCRB transcripts. Profiled with immunoSEQ multiplex PCR; TCRdb holds only in-frame clones, not every one. The sample has about 160,000 clones, approximately 8.1% seen once; the top ten hold approximately 0.54%. Antigen specificity for these receptors is unknown. The sequenced material came from central memory CD4+ T cells from blood. Receptors originate from a young man with type 1 diabetes.

In this sample, this clone turned up a few times. The chain uses TRBV10-3 and TRBJ1-2; D gene ambiguous. Germline loops: CDR1 ENHRY, CDR2 SYGVKD. The V gene lost 0 bases and the J gene lost 4 bases, with 9 bases spanning the gap. CDR3 size: 14 residues. The CDR3 is CAISESPDIYGYTF. DNA for the CDR3: TGTGCCATCAGTGAGTCGCCTGACATCTATGGCTACACCTTC.

This chain connects TRBV5-1 to TRBJ2-3, with 9 bases identical to TRBD1. In germline, CDR1 is SGHRS, CDR2 YFSETQ. There are 15 residues in the CDR3. V lost 8 bases, J lost 3 bases, and 10 bases stayed unmatched. CDR3 amino acids: CASGPTGGRTDTQYF. CDR3 coding DNA: TGCGCCAGTGGCCCTACAGGGGGCCGAACAGATACGCAGTATTTT.

V and J are TRBV21-1 and TRBJ2-3; TRBD2 is the table's D call, not checked against the DNA. TRBV21-1 is a documented pseudogene. This CDR3 is 14 amino acids long. The CDR3 region is CASSKGLDGETQYF. For the CDR3, the DNA is TGTGCCAGCAGCAAAGGACTAGACGGGGAGACGCAGTATTTT.

In its sample, this clone was seen a few times. The sample contains more than one DNA sequence encoding this CDR3. V gene TRBV6-5 combines with J gene TRBJ2-7; tentatively, D is TRBD1 (5 bases). CDR1 is MNHEY and CDR2 is SVGAGI in the germline V gene. Trimming removed 8 bases from V and 4 bases from J, with 15 bases in between. The CDR3 has 13 residues. In nucleotides, the CDR3 is TGTGCCAGCTCTAGGGGCAGGGATTACGAGCAGTACTTC. Translating gives CASSRGRDYEQYF.

V usage is TRBV6-1 and J usage is TRBJ2-3; D is perhaps TRBD2 (7 bases). There are 16 residues in the CDR3. With 3 bases removed from V and 5 bases from J, the gap between germline ends came to 18 bases. The germline CDR1 and CDR2 sequences are MNHNS and SASEGT. CDR3 loop: CASSDLGGRNRDTQYF. CDR3 bases: TGTGCCAGCAGTGATTTGGGGGGGCGAAATAGAGATACGCAGTATTTT.

This clone has a handful of counts. The V gene is TRBV13, the J gene TRBJ2-1, with 9 bases matching TRBD2. The CDR3 contains 16 residues. The germline gives CDR1 PRHDT, CDR2 FYEKMQ (reference sequence). J gave up 10 bases and V 0 bases, and 10 bases lay outside the gene matches. In DNA, the CDR3 is TGTGCCAGCAGCTTAGGCTGGGGGGCCAGCGGGAGGGAGCAGTTCTTC. It yields the protein CASSLGWGASGREQFF. Supplemented by reference TRBV13 and TRBJ2-1, the full variable domain reads AAGVIQSPRHLIKEKRETATLKCYPIPRHDTVYWYQQGPGQDPQFLISFYEKMQSDKGSIPDRFSAQQFSDYHSELNMSSLELGDSALYFCASSLGWGASGREQFFGPGTRLTVL.

In its sample, this clone was seen a few times. The chain combines TRBV2 with TRBJ1-5; D might be TRBD1 (6 bases). This CDR3 comprises 14 residues. The V end lost 5 bases, the J end lost 5 bases, and 13 bases lay between the germline ends. CDR1 SNHLY and CDR2 FYNNEI come from the germline V gene. The CDR3 region has the DNA TGTGCCAGCAGTCTTCGGGACATCCATCAGCCCCAGCATTTT. It codes for CASSLRDIHQPQHF.

This sequence joins TRBV7-9 and TRBJ1-4; 7 bases map to TRBD1. This CDR3 is built from 12 residues. Germline-derived CDR1 and CDR2 are SEHNR and FQNEAQ (reference sequence). V lost 5 bases and J lost 15; bases outside the gene matches: 9. The CDR3 is CASSPEQGRLFF. The CDR3 DNA follows: TGTGCCAGCAGCCCAGAACAGGGGAGGTTGTTTTTT.

This clone was observed many times. CDR3: CSVERLAGQFF. The CDR3 nucleotides are TGCAGCGTTGAAAGGTTAGCTGGGCAGTTCTTC. J is TRBJ2-1 and V is TRBV29-1; D unresolved. Per the germline V gene, CDR1 is SQVTM and CDR2 is ANQGSEA. Trimming took 2 bases from V and 12 from J, leaving 11 bases between them. The CDR3 has 11 amino acids.

This clone appeared a few times. The V call is TRBV28, the J call TRBJ2-7; TRBD2 might be the D (5 bases). The CDR3 runs 14 residues. V dropped 1 base and J dropped 3 bases, with 10 bases sitting between them. Germline V gene lookup returns CDR1 MDHEN and CDR2 SYDVKM. The CDR3 coding sequence is TGTGCCAGCAGTTTATCGGGATTAGTCTACGAGCAGTACTTC. It translates to CASSLSGLVYEQYF.

The chain uses TRBV30 and TRBJ2-6; 10 nucleotides agree with TRBD1. Germline values: CDR1 GTSNPN, CDR2 SVGIG (reference sequence). Trimming took 3 bases from V and 0 from J; bases not matched to a gene: 5. The CDR3 runs 17 residues. The CDR3 coding sequence is TGTGCCTGGAGGTCCCGGGACAGGGGCTCTGGGGCCAACGTCCTGACTTTC. Amino acid sequence: CAWRSRDRGSGANVLTF.

This chain connects TRBV7-2 to TRBJ2-7; D ambiguous. The V end lost 0 bases, the J end lost 1 base, and 7 bases lay between the germline ends. CDR1 is SGHTA, CDR2 FQGNSA, per germline. The length of the CDR3 is 14 residues. The CDR3 is CASSLASPSYEQYF. CDR3 in DNA: TGTGCCAGCAGCTTAGCTAGTCCGTCCTACGAGCAGTACTTC.

This clone was counted a few times. This chain uses TRBV9 with TRBJ2-5; D may be TRBD1 (5 bases). V lost 0 bases and J lost 7, with 7 bases in between. From germline, CDR1 is SGDLS and CDR2 YYNGEE. The CDR3 length is 12 residues. The DNA of the CDR3 is TGTGCCAGCAGCGTAGATCAGGGGACCCAGTACTTC. It codes for CASSVDQGTQYF.

There are a few counts of this clone. This chain connects TRBV7-9 to TRBJ1-4, with D possibly matching TRBD1 (5 bases). The germline V gene encodes CDR1 SEHNR and CDR2 FQNEAQ (reference sequence). V lost 5 bases and J lost 6, with 13 bases in between. This CDR3 region has 14 residues. In nucleotides, the CDR3 is TGTGCCAGCAGCGGGTCGGGGGGTGATGAAAAACTGTTTTTT. The encoded protein is CASSGSGGDEKLFF.

CDR3 protein: CASSPSAGGMIGYEQYF. The CDR3 DNA sequence: TGTGCCAGCTCACCATCGGCAGGGGGCATGATCGGCTACGAGCAGTACTTC. V is TRBV18 and J is TRBJ2-7; 8 positions agree with TRBD1. The CDR3 spans 17 residues. Trimming at V came to 2 bases and at J to 3 bases, leaving 12 bases not matched to a gene. Germline CDR1 and CDR2: KGHSH and LQKENI.

The chain employs TRBV28 and TRBJ1-2; D is undetermined. This CDR3 has 14 amino acids. The V end was cut by 5 bases, the J end by 3 bases, with 13 bases between. CDR1 is MDHEN and CDR2 is SYDVKM in the germline V gene. The CDR3 is CASSPAGRYYGYTF. CDR3 in DNA: TGTGCCAGCAGTCCTGCCGGGAGGTACTATGGCTACACCTTC.

There are many counts of this clone. V usage is TRBV6-5 and J usage is TRBJ1-2, with D unclear. This CDR3 is built from 13 residues. Germline V gene sequence: CDR1 MNHEY, CDR2 SVGAGI. The germline V and J ends were trimmed by 3 bases and 3 bases, with 8 bases remaining between them. CDR3 bases: TGTGCCAGCAGTTATTCCTTAGACTATGGCTACACCTTC. This codes for CASSYSLDYGYTF.

This clone was counted between two and nine times. The chain couples TRBV9 to TRBJ2-6; 10 bases align to TRBD1. This CDR3 comprises 18 residues. V was clipped by 3 bases and J by 0 bases; unmatched bases: 6. Germline V gives CDR1 SGDLS, CDR2 YYNGEE. CDR3 DNA sequence: TGTGCCAGCAGCGACGGGACAGGGGTTAACTCTGGGGCCAACGTCCTGACTTTC. Translation gives CASSDGTGVNSGANVLTF. The full variable domain, completed using reference TRBV9 and TRBJ2-6, is DSGVTQTPKHLITATGQRVTLRCSPRSGDLSVYWYQQSLDQGLQFLIQYYNGEERAKGNILERFSAQQFPDLHSELNLSSLELGDSALYFCASSDGTGVNSGANVLTFGAGSRLTVL.

The chain recombines TRBV7-2 with TRBJ2-1; D gene ambiguous. The germline CDR1 and CDR2 sequences are SGHTA and FQGNSA. The CDR3 loop spans 15 amino acids. V lost 3 bases and J 0 bases, leaving 9 bases between the germline ends. CDR3 DNA sequence: TGTGCCAGCAGCTTGGCCTGGAGCTCCTACAATGAGCAGTTCTTC. It is translated as CASSLAWSSYNEQFF. The full variable domain, in which reference TRBV7-2 and TRBJ2-1 provide the parts outside the CDR3, is GAGVSQSPSNKVTEKGKDVELRCDPISGHTALYWYRQSLGQGLEFLIYFQGNSAPDKSGLPSDRFSAERTGGSVSTLTIQRTQQEDSAVYLCASSLAWSSYNEQFFGPGTRLTVL.

The V and J genes are TRBV2 and TRBJ2-7; 7 positions match TRBD2. The V and J ends lost 3 bases and 4 bases, in that order; junction bases with no gene match: 3. Germline V CDR1 and CDR2: SNHLY, FYNNEI. The CDR3 has 13 amino acids. The CDR3: CASSEGGRYEQYF. The DNA of the CDR3 is TGTGCCAGCAGTGAGGGGGGGAGGTACGAGCAGTACTTC. The full variable domain, completed using reference TRBV2 and TRBJ2-7, is EPEVTQTPSHQVTQMGQEVILRCVPISNHLYFYWYRQILGQKVEFLVSFYNNEISEKSEIFDDQFSVERPDGSNFTLKIRSTKLEDSAMYFCASSEGGRYEQYFGPGTRLTVT.